This T cell receptor beta chain was found in a study of T cell responses to AZD1222 COVID-19 vaccine. The length of the CDR3 is 14 residues. V was pared by 5 bases and J by 2 bases, with 4 bases of the junction left unmatched. Germline-derived CDR1 and CDR2 are SGHTA and FQGTGA. The table came from immunoSEQ multiplex PCR; TCRdb's copy has only in-frame clones and leaves some out. Of about 150,000 clones listed, approximately 86% are singletons. The rearrangement links TRBV7-3 to TRBJ2-3; 7 nucleotides align to TRBD2. The sequencing used peripheral blood, collected after recovery from COVID-19. The TCR sequence derives from an adult who had recovered from COVID-19. The CDR3 spells CASSLGLVTDTQYF. The CDR3 DNA reads TGTGCCAGCAGCCTTGGACTAGTCACAGATACGCAGTATTTT. The full variable domain, with the rest looked up from reference TRBV7-3 and TRBJ2-3, is GAGVSQTPSNKVTEKGKYVELRCDPISGHTALYWYRQSLGQGPEFLIYFQGTGAADDSGLPNDRFFAVRPEGSVSTLKIQRTERGDSAVYLCASSLGLVTDTQYFGPGTRLTVL.